Sequencing of this T cell receptor beta chain was carried out in a study of blood T cell repertoires in COVID-19. Study overall: T cells, B-cell-depleted T cells, or PBMCs supplied cDNA or gDNA.

As handled by the study authors: Reference gene primer amplification yielded estimated nucleated cell counts. Sequenced by immunoSEQ multiplex PCR; TCRdb stores in-frame clones only, minus some. V and J calls and clone size are copied from that table; D and trimming were computed from the DNA. The sample has just over 250,000 clones; 75% to 90% are singletons. Followed longitudinally, the Seattle patients had been enrolled during active infection. Sequences were obtained from peripheral blood. The receptor comes from a woman between 65 and 79 years old with COVID-19, enrolled during active disease.

The CDR3 sequence is CASRPTVNYGYTF. The CDR3 DNA follows: TGTGCCAGCAGGCCTACAGTTAACTATGGCTACACCTTC. This sequence joins TRBV12-3 or TRBV12-4 and TRBJ1-2; D is unresolved. This CDR3 is built from 13 residues. The V end was cut by 6 bases, the J end by 1 base, with 9 bases between.